This TCR beta chain was profiled in a study of T-cell reconstitution after alpha-beta-depleted transplantation in children. Study-level findings and limits: Reportedly, only several hundred clones from non-depleted graft cells drove alpha-beta T-cell counts at about two months. At the one-year point after transplant, T-cell counts and TCRbeta diversity were found to come mostly from T cells that had been newly produced. High day-60 TCRbeta diversity in some patients came from surviving recipient T cells and thymic progenitors.

Notes on this clonotype: The antigen remains undetermined.

V dropped 5 bases and J dropped 4; count of bases not matched to a gene: 9. CDR1 is SGHRS, CDR2 YFSETQ, per germline. The CDR3 has 16 amino acids. Unique molecular identifiers tagged the TCRbeta library. From the PCR reads, TCRdb called clonotypes with MiXCR, one entry per CDR3 protein. The data contain 610,000 or so distinct CDR3 sequences, 25% to 30% of them singletons. The TCR was taken from a boy under two years old with Wiskott-Aldrich syndrome, due to receive a stem cell transplant. The chain combines TRBV5-1 with TRBJ2-5; 12 nucleotides match TRBD2. Sequenced here: PBMCs, sampled before TCRalphabeta/CD19-depleted stem cell transplant. The CDR3 loop is CASSSTLAGGRETQYF. The CDR3 coding sequence is TGCGCCAGCAGTTCTACTCTAGCGGGAGGGCGAGAGACCCAGTACTTC. Full variable domain (rest looked up from reference TRBV5-1 and TRBJ2-5): KAGVTQTPRYLIKTRGQQVTLSCSPISGHRSVSWYQQTPGQGLQFLFEYFSETQRNKGNFPGRFSGRQFSNSRSEMNVSTLELGDSALYLCASSSTLAGGRETQYFGPGTRLLVL.